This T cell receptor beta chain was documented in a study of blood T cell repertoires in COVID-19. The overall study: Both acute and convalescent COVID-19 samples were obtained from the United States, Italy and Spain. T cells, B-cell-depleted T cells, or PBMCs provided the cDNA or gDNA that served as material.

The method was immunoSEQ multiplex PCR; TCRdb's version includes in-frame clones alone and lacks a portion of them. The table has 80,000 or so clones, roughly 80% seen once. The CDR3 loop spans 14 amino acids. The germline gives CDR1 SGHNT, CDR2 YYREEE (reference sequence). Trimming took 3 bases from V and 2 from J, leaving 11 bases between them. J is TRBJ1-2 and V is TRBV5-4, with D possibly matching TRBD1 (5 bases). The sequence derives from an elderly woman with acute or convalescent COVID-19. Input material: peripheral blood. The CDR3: CASSCRGGNYGYTF. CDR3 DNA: TGTGCCAGCAGCTGCCGGGGGGGAAACTATGGCTACACCTTC.